This is a list of T cell receptor beta chains from one sample in a study of blood T cell repertoires in COVID-19. Assay: immunoSEQ multiplex PCR; the TCRdb copy retains only in-frame clones and omits some. The sample contains around 200,000 clones, roughly 89% of which appear only once. The specimen was peripheral blood. These receptors were collected from a man between 45 and 60 years old with acute or convalescent COVID-19. CDR3s include the opening cysteine and the closing phenylalanine or tryptophan. Fields, in order: V gene, clone size, J gene, D gene, CDR3 DNA, CDR3 protein. D genes are given only for firm matches. Clone size, where shown, is once, few, many, or a class for clones that have expanded.

V gene: TRBV28; clone size: NA; J gene: TRBJ1-5; D gene: NA; CDR3 DNA: TGTGCCAGCAGTTTTGGCCAGGCACGCAATCAGCCCCAGCATTTT; CDR3 protein: CASSFGQARNQPQHF
V gene: TRBV6-1; clone size: once; J gene: TRBJ1-5; D gene: NA; CDR3 DNA: TGTGCCAGCAGTGAAACCAGGGAACAGCCCCAGCATTTT; CDR3 protein: CASSETREQPQHF
V gene: TRBV29-1; clone size: NA; J gene: TRBJ2-3; D gene: NA; CDR3 DNA: TGCAGCGTTGAACCAGGTAGCACAGATACGCAGTATTTT; CDR3 protein: CSVEPGSTDTQYF
V gene: TRBV7-2; clone size: NA; J gene: TRBJ2-3; D gene: TRBD1; CDR3 DNA: TGTGCCAGCAGCTCGGGACAGGGAGGCGCAGATACGCAGTATTTT; CDR3 protein: CASSSGQGGADTQYF
V gene: TRBV18; clone size: NA; J gene: TRBJ1-1; D gene: NA; CDR3 DNA: TGTGCCAGTTCGATCGGCGCGGAGAACACTGAAGCTTTCTTT; CDR3 protein: CASSIGAENTEAFF
V gene: TRBV4-3; clone size: NA; J gene: TRBJ2-5; D gene: NA; CDR3 DNA: TGCGCCAGCAGCCCCGCACCCATAGTTGCGACCCAGTACTTC; CDR3 protein: CASSPAPIVATQYF
V gene: TRBV24-1; clone size: NA; J gene: TRBJ1-4; D gene: NA; CDR3 DNA: TGTGCCACCAGTGATGGGACTGATGAAAAACTGTTTTTT; CDR3 protein: CATSDGTDEKLFF
V gene: TRBV18; clone size: NA; J gene: TRBJ1-2; D gene: TRBD1; CDR3 DNA: TGTGCCAGCTCACCATCGGGGACAGGGGGCGATGGCTACACCTTC; CDR3 protein: CASSPSGTGGDGYTF
V gene: TRBV25-1; clone size: NA; J gene: TRBJ1-3; D gene: NA; CDR3 DNA: TGTGCCAGCGTAAACTCTGGAAACACCATATATTTT; CDR3 protein: CASVNSGNTIYF
V gene: TRBV4-3; clone size: NA; J gene: TRBJ1-6; D gene: TRBD1; CDR3 DNA: TGCGCCAGCAGCCGACTTTGGACAGGTCTTAATTCACCCCTCCACTTT; CDR3 protein: CASSRLWTGLNSPLHF
V gene: TRBV18; clone size: NA; J gene: TRBJ2-3; D gene: TRBD1; CDR3 DNA: TGTGCCAGCTCACCCTCTGGGACAGGGGGCCCAGATACGCAGTATTTT; CDR3 protein: CASSPSGTGGPDTQYF
V gene: TRBV28; clone size: NA; J gene: TRBJ2-3; D gene: TRBD1; CDR3 DNA: TGTGCCAGCAGTTCGGGGACAGGGACCGCAGCCGATACGCAGTATTTT; CDR3 protein: CASSSGTGTAADTQYF
V gene: TRBV9; clone size: NA; J gene: TRBJ2-5; D gene: NA; CDR3 DNA: TGTGCCAGCAGCGTACGACCTTTGGCGCGAGGAGAGACCCAGTACTTC; CDR3 protein: CASSVRPLARGETQYF
V gene: TRBV19; clone size: NA; J gene: TRBJ2-6; D gene: NA; CDR3 DNA: TGTGCCAGTAGTAATGGCAGGGCTGGATCTGGGGCCAACGTCCTGACTTTC; CDR3 protein: CASSNGRAGSGANVLTF
V gene: TRBV7-2; clone size: NA; J gene: TRBJ2-3; D gene: TRBD2; CDR3 DNA: TGTGCCAGCAGCTTAGTTAGCGGGAGGTTGGTAGATACGCAGTATTTT; CDR3 protein: CASSLVSGRLVDTQYF
V gene: TRBV2; clone size: NA; J gene: TRBJ1-6; D gene: TRBD1; CDR3 DNA: TGTGCCAGCAGTGCGACAGGGAAAAATTCACCCCTCCACTTT; CDR3 protein: CASSATGKNSPLHF
V gene: TRBV18; clone size: once; J gene: TRBJ1-1; D gene: TRBD1; CDR3 DNA: TGTGCCAGCTCACCCGACAGGGGGTCGAACACTGAAGCTTTCTTT; CDR3 protein: CASSPDRGSNTEAFF
V gene: TRBV9; clone size: NA; J gene: TRBJ1-5; D gene: TRBD1; CDR3 DNA: TGTGCCAGCAGCGCCGGGACAGGTAGCAATCAGCCCCAGCATTTT; CDR3 protein: CASSAGTGSNQPQHF
V gene: TRBV10-3; clone size: NA; J gene: TRBJ2-3; D gene: TRBD2; CDR3 DNA: TGTGCCATCAGTGAATCCCTAGCGGGGGACACAGATACGCAGTATTTT; CDR3 protein: CAISESLAGDTDTQYF
V gene: TRBV18; clone size: NA; J gene: TRBJ1-5; D gene: NA; CDR3 DNA: TGTGCCAGCTCTACCAGGGATCAGCCCCAGCATTTT; CDR3 protein: CASSTRDQPQHF
V gene: TRBV29-1; clone size: NA; J gene: TRBJ1-2; D gene: TRBD1; CDR3 DNA: TGCAGCGTTGAATGGGGACAGGGTTTGGAGGGCTACACCTTC; CDR3 protein: CSVEWGQGLEGYTF
V gene: TRBV19; clone size: NA; J gene: TRBJ1-4; D gene: NA; CDR3 DNA: TGTGCCAGTACCAAAAGTCGGGGGGATCGGAATGAAAAACTGTTTTTT; CDR3 protein: CASTKSRGDRNEKLFF
V gene: TRBV10-1; clone size: NA; J gene: TRBJ2-3; D gene: NA; CDR3 DNA: TGCGCCAGCCAGACTACAAACACAGATACGCAGTATTTT; CDR3 protein: CASQTTNTDTQYF
V gene: TRBV27; clone size: NA; J gene: TRBJ2-5; D gene: NA; CDR3 DNA: TGTGCCAGCAGTCCAGACAGGGACTGGGAGACCCAGTACTTC; CDR3 protein: CASSPDRDWETQYF
V gene: TRBV28; clone size: NA; J gene: TRBJ1-3; D gene: TRBD1; CDR3 DNA: TGTGCCAGCAGTACGCCGGGACAGGGGTCCTCGGGAAACACCATATATTTT; CDR3 protein: CASSTPGQGSSGNTIYF
V gene: TRBV7-9; clone size: NA; J gene: TRBJ2-1; D gene: TRBD2; CDR3 DNA: TGTGCCAGCAGGGGATCAGCGGGAGGGGAGAATGAGCAGTTCTTC; CDR3 protein: CASRGSAGGENEQFF
V gene: TRBV2; clone size: NA; J gene: TRBJ2-7; D gene: NA; CDR3 DNA: TGTGCCAGCAGTGAGGTTAGTCAGGCCTACGAGCAGTACTTC; CDR3 protein: CASSEVSQAYEQYF
V gene: TRBV6-2/TRBV6-3; clone size: NA; J gene: TRBJ1-2; D gene: NA; CDR3 DNA: TGTGCCAGCAGCCTCCAGGGGATGGCTGGCTACACCTTC; CDR3 protein: CASSLQGMAGYTF